This T cell receptor (beta chain) is drawn from a study of T cell repertoires in cytomegalovirus infection. Study-level background: The study used recently identified HLA-C-restricted and well-studied HLA-B-restricted CMV epitopes. Evidence of both CMV infection and a matching HLA type came from public TCR beta signatures.

TCRdb re-derived calls from the reads in MiXCR, one entry per CDR3 protein. Here the sample spans around 360,000 distinct CDR3 sequences, roughly 34% being singletons. Worth noting for this clonotype: What it recognizes is unknown.

General observations from the study: The study found HLA-C-restricted CMV-specific TCR beta clonotypes dominating the ex vivo response. Carriers of CMV and the relevant HLA type were discriminated by public TCR beta frequency.

The CDR3 length is 15 residues. V dropped 6 bases and J dropped 1 base, with 13 bases sitting between them. This sample comprised cultured PBMCs, obtained from culture after CMV antigen stimulation. The chain links TRBV12-3 or TRBV12-4 to TRBJ1-5; no firm D call. This TCR was sampled from a human donor in good health (CMV status not recorded). Some clones in this sample may be carry-over from other donors' samples. The CDR3 sequence: CASSLPGRSNQPQHF. As DNA, the CDR3 is TGTGCCAGCAGCCTCCCCGGACGGAGCAATCAGCCCCAGCATTTT.